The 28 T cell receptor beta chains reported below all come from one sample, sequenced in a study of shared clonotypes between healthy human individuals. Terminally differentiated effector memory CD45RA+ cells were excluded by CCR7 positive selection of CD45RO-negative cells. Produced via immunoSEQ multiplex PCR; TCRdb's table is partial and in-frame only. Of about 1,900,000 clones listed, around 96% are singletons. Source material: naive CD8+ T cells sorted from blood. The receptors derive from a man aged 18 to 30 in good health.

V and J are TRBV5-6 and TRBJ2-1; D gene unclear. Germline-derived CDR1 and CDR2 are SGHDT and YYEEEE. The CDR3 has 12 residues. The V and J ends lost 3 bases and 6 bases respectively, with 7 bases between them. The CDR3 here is CASSSWGNEQFF. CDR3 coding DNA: TGTGCCAGCAGCTCGTGGGGCAATGAGCAGTTCTTC.

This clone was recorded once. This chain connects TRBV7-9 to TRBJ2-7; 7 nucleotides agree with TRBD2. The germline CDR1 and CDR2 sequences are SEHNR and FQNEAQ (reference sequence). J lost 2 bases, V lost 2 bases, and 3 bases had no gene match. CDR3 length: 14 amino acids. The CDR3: CASSLTSEAYEQYF. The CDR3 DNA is TGTGCCAGCAGCTTAACTAGCGAGGCCTACGAGCAGTACTTC.

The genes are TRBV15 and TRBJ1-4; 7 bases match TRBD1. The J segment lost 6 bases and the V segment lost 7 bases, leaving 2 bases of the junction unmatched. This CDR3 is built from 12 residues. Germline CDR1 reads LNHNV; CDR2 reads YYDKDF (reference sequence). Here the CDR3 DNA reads TGTGCCACCAACAGGGGAGATGAAAAACTGTTTTTT. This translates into CATNRGDEKLFF.

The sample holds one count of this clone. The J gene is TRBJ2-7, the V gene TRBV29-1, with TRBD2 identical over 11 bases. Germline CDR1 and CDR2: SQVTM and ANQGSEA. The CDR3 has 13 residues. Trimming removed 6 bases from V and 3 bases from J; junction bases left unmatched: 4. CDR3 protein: CSVVTSGIYEQYF. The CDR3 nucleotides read TGCAGCGTCGTGACTAGCGGGATCTACGAGCAGTACTTC.

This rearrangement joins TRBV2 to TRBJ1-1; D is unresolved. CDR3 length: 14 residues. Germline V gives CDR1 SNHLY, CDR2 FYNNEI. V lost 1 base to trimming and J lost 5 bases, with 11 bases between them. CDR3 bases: TGTGCCAGCAGTGAAGGTACAGACGGGACTGAAGCTTTCTTT. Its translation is CASSEGTDGTEAFF.

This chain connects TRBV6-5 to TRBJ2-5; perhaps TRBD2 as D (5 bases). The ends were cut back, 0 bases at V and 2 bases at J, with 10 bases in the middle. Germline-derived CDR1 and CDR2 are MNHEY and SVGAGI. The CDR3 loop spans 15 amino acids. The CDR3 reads CASSYSFGEQETQYF. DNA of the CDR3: TGTGCCAGCAGTTACTCGTTTGGGGAGCAAGAGACCCAGTACTTC.

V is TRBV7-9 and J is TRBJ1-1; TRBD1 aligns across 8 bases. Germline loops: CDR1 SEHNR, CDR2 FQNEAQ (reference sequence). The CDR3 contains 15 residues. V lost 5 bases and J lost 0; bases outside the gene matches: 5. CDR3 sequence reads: CASSHDRGLNTEAFF. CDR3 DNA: TGTGCCAGCAGCCACGACAGGGGACTGAACACTGAAGCTTTCTTT. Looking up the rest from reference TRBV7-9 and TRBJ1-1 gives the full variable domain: DTGVSQNPRHKITKRGQNVTFRCDPISEHNRLYWYRQTLGQGPEFLTYFQNEAQLEKSRLLSDRFSAERPKGSFSTLEIQRTEQGDSAMYLCASSHDRGLNTEAFFGQGTRLTVV.

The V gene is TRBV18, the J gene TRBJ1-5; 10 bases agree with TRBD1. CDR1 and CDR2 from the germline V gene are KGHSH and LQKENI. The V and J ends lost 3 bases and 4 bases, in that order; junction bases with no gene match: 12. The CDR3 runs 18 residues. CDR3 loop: CASSPIPWDRGENQPQHF. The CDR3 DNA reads TGTGCCAGCTCACCGATTCCCTGGGACAGGGGAGAGAATCAGCCCCAGCATTTT.

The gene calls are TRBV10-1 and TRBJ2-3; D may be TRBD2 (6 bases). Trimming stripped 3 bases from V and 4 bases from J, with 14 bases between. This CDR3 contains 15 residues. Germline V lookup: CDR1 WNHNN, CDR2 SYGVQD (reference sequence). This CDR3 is CASSDYGGEADTQYF. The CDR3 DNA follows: TGCGCCAGCAGTGATTACGGGGGAGAGGCAGATACGCAGTATTTT.

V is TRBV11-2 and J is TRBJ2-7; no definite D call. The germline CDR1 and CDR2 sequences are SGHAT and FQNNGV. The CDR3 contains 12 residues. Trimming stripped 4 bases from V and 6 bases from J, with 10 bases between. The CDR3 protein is CASSSGKFEQYF. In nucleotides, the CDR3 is TGTGCCAGCAGCTCCGGAAAGTTCGAGCAGTACTTC.

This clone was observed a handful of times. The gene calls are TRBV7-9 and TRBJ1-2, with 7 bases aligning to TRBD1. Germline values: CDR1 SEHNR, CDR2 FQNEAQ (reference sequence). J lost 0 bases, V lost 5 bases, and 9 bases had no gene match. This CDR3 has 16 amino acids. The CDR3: CASSIGTVLANYGYTF. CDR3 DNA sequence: TGTGCCAGCAGCATCGGGACAGTATTAGCTAACTATGGCTACACCTTC.

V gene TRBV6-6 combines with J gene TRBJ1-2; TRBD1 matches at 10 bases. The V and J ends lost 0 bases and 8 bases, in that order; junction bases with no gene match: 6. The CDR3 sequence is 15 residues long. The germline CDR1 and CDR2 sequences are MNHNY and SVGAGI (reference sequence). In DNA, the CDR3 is TGTGCCAGCAGTTACTCGAGAGGGACAGGGGACGGCTACACCTTC. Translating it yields CASSYSRGTGDGYTF.

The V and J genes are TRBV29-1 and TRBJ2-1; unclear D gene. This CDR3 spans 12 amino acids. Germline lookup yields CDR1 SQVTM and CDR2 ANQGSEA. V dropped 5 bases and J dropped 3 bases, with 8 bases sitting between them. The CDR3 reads CSVQASYNEQFF. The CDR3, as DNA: TGCAGCGTTCAAGCTAGCTACAATGAGCAGTTCTTC.

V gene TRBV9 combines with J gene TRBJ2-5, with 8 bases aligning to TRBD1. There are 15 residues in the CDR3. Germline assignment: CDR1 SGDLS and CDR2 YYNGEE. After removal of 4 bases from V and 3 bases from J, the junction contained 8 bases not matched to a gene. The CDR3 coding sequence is TGTGCCAGCAGCCCGGGACAGGCGAATGAAGAGACCCAGTACTTC. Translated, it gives CASSPGQANEETQYF.

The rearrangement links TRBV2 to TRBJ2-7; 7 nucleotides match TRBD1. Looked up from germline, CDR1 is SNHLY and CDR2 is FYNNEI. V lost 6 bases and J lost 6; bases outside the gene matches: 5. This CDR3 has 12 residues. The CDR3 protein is CASRDTGAEQYF. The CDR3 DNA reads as TGTGCCAGCAGGGACACAGGGGCCGAGCAGTACTTC.

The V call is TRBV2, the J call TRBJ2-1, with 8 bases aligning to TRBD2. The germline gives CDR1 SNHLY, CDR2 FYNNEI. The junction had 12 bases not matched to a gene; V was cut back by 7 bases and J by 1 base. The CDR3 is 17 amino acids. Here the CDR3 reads CASIRSREAPSYNEQFF. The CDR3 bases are TGTGCCAGCATTCGGTCGCGGGAGGCCCCATCCTACAATGAGCAGTTCTTC.

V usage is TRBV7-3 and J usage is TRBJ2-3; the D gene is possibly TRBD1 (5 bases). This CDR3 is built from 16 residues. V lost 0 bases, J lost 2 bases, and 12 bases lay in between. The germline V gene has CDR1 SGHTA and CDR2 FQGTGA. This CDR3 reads CASSLTQGDTTDTQYF. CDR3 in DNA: TGTGCCAGCAGCTTAACGCAAGGGGATACCACAGATACGCAGTATTTT.

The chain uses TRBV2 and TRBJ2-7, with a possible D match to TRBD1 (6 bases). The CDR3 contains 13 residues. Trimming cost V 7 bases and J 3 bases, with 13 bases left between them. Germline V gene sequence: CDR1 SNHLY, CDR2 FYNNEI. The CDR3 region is CASTGTGHYEQYF. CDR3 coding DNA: TGTGCCAGCACGGGGACGGGACACTACGAGCAGTACTTC. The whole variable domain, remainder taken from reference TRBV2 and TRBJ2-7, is EPEVTQTPSHQVTQMGQEVILRCVPISNHLYFYWYRQILGQKVEFLVSFYNNEISEKSEIFDDQFSVERPDGSNFTLKIRSTKLEDSAMYFCASTGTGHYEQYFGPGTRLTVT.

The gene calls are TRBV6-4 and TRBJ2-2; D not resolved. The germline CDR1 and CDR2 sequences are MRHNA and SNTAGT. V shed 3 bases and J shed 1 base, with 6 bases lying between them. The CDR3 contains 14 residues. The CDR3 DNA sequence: TGTGCCAGCAGTGAAACCGGGAACACCGGGGAGCTGTTTTTT. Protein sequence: CASSETGNTGELFF.

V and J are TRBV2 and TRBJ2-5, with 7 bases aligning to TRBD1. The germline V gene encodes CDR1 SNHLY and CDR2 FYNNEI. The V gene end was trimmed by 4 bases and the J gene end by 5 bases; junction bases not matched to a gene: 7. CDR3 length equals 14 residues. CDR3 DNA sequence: TGTGCCAGCAGTGGAGAGGGGGCAGGGGAGACCCAGTACTTC. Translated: CASSGEGAGETQYF.

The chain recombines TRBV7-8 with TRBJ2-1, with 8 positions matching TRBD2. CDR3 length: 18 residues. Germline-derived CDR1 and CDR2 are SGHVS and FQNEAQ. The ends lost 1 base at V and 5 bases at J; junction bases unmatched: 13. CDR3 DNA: TGTGCCAGCAGCTTAGGCCCTGGGGGTAGCGGGGTACACAATGAGCAGTTCTTC. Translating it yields CASSLGPGGSGVHNEQFF.

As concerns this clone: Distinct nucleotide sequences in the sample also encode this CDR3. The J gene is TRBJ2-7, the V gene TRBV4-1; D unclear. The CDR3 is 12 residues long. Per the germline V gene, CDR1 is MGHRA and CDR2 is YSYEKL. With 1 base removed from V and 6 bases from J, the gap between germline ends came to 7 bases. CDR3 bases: TGCGCCAGCAGCCAAGTCGCCGGCGAGCAGTACTTC. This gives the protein CASSQVAGEQYF.

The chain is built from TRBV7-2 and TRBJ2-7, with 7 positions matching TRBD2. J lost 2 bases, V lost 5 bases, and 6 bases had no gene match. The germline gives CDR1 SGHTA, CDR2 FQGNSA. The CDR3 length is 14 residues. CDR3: CASSPFAGAYEQYF. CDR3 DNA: TGTGCCAGCAGCCCATTTGCGGGAGCCTACGAGCAGTACTTC.

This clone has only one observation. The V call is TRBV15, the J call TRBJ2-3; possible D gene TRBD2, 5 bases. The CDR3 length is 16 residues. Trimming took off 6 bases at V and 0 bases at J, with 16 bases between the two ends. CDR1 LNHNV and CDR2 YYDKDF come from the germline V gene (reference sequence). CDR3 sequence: CATRREFPASTDTQYF. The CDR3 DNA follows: TGTGCCACCAGGAGGGAGTTTCCCGCTAGCACAGATACGCAGTATTTT.

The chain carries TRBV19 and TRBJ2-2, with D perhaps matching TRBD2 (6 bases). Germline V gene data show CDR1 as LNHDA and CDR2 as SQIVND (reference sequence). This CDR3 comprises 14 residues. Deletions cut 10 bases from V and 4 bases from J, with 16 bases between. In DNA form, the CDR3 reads TGTGCCACTCGCGGGACCCCCGGCACCGGGGAGCTGTTTTTT. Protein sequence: CATRGTPGTGELFF.

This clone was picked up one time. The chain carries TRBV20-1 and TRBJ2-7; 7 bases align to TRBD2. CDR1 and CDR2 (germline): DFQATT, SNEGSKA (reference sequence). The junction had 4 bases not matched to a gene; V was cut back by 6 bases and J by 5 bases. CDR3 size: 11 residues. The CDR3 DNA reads TGCAGTGCCCCGGCGGGGGACGAGCAGTACTTC. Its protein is CSAPAGDEQYF.

The CDR3 is CASSEPPVGSPYEQYF. The CDR3 coding sequence is TGTGCCAGCAGTGAACCCCCGGTGGGTAGCCCCTACGAGCAGTACTTC. The chain recombines TRBV2 with TRBJ2-7; the D is unclear. The germline gives CDR1 SNHLY, CDR2 FYNNEI. This CDR3 region has 16 residues. The V end lost 2 bases, the J end lost 2 bases, and 16 bases lay between the germline ends. Based on the CDR3 plus reference TRBV2 and TRBJ2-7, the full variable domain is EPEVTQTPSHQVTQMGQEVILRCVPISNHLYFYWYRQILGQKVEFLVSFYNNEISEKSEIFDDQFSVERPDGSNFTLKIRSTKLEDSAMYFCASSEPPVGSPYEQYFGPGTRLTVT.

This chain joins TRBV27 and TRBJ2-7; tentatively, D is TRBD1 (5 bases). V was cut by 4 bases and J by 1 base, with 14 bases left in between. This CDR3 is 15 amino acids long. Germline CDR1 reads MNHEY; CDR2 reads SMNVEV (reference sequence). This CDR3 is CASSYKGYGSYEQYF. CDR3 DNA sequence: TGTGCCAGCAGTTACAAGGGGTATGGTTCCTACGAGCAGTACTTC.